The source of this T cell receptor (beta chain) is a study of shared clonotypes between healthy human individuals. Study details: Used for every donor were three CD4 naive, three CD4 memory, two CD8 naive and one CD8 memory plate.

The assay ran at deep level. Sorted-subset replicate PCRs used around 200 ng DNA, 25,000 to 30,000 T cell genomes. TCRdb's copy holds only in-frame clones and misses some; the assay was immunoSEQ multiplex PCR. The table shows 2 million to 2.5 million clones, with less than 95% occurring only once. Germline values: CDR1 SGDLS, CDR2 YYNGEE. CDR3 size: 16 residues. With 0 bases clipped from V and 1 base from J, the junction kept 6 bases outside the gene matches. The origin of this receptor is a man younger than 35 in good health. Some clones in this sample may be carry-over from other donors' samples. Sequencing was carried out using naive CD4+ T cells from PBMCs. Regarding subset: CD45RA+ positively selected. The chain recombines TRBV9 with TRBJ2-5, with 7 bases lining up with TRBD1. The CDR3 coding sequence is TGTGCCAGCAGCGTAGGCGTGACAGGGCTCCAAGAGACCCAGTACTTC. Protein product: CASSVGVTGLQETQYF. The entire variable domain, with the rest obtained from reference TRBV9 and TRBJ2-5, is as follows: DSGVTQTPKHLITATGQRVTLRCSPRSGDLSVYWYQQSLDQGLQFLIQYYNGEERAKGNILERFSAQQFPDLHSELNLSSLELGDSALYFCASSVGVTGLQETQYFGPGTRLLVL.